The 23 T cell receptor beta chains listed next were all sequenced from one sample in a study of siplizumab effects on memory and regulatory T cells. Sequencing used immunoSEQ multiplex PCR; TCRdb keeps in-frame clones, though not all of them. Altogether about 120,000 clones are present, around 93% being singletons, with the ten largest covering around 0.15%. Specimen: non-Treg CD4+ T cells sorted from blood. These receptors were taken from a human donor in good health.

The chain has TRBV7-3 and TRBJ2-3; D perhaps matches TRBD2 (6 bases). The CDR3 is made up of 13 amino acids. Trimming took 5 bases from V and 6 from J, leaving 12 bases between them. Germline V gives CDR1 SGHTA, CDR2 FQGTGA. This CDR3 reads CASSPPGRDTQYF. CDR3 in DNA: TGTGCCAGCAGCCCCCCAGGGAGGGATACGCAGTATTTT.

DNA of the CDR3: TGTGCCAGCAGCATGGGACAGGGTAATAATCAGCCCCAGCATTTT. Its protein product is CASSMGQGNNQPQHF. The chain recombines TRBV28 with TRBJ1-5, with TRBD1 matching 9 bases. The CDR3 spans 15 residues. V lost 6 bases to trimming and J lost 4 bases; unmatched junction nucleotides: 7. From germline, CDR1 is MDHEN and CDR2 SYDVKM.

This clone was detected a few times. The chain recombines TRBV30 with TRBJ1-1; TRBD1 is a possible D gene (5 bases). Germline V CDR1 and CDR2: GTSNPN, SVGIG (reference sequence). The CDR3 loop spans 11 amino acids. The V and J ends lost 5 bases and 5 bases respectively, with 9 bases between them. The CDR3 here is CAWGGWTEAFF. In DNA form, the CDR3 reads TGTGCCTGGGGGGGGTGGACTGAAGCTTTCTTT.

The genes are TRBV20-1 and TRBJ1-1; D not certain. V lost 6 bases and J 2 bases, leaving 7 bases between the germline ends. Looked up from germline, CDR1 is DFQATT and CDR2 is SNEGSKA (reference sequence). CDR3 size: 11 residues. The CDR3 DNA follows: TGCAGTGCGAACCATAACACTGAAGCTTTCTTT. It specifies CSANHNTEAFF.

This chain links TRBV9 with TRBJ2-5, with 7 bases lining up with TRBD1. J lost 1 base, V lost 4 bases, and 4 bases had no gene match. This CDR3 has 14 residues. Germline assignment: CDR1 SGDLS and CDR2 YYNGEE. CDR3: CASSPGQTQETQYF. In DNA, the CDR3 is TGTGCCAGCAGCCCGGGACAGACCCAAGAGACCCAGTACTTC.

This clone was seen once. V gene TRBV28 combines with J gene TRBJ1-6; no clear D gene. The germline CDR1 and CDR2 sequences are MDHEN and SYDVKM. The CDR3 runs to 15 residues. V was pared by 3 bases and J by 0 bases, with 6 bases between. The CDR3, as DNA: TGTGCCAGCAGTTTCCCCAGCTCCTATAATTCACCCCTCCACTTT. Protein product: CASSFPSSYNSPLHF.

The chain uses TRBV13 and TRBJ2-5; 9 bases fit TRBD2. The germline V gene encodes CDR1 PRHDT and CDR2 FYEKMQ (reference sequence). This CDR3 has 15 residues. V was clipped by 4 bases and J by 7 bases; unmatched bases: 10. This CDR3 reads CASSSRAPAGGTQYF. DNA of the CDR3: TGTGCCAGCAGCTCCCGAGCCCCAGCGGGGGGGACCCAGTACTTC.

V usage is TRBV5-1 and J usage is TRBJ1-2; D is unresolved. The CDR3 runs 12 residues. Germline V gene sequence: CDR1 SGHRS, CDR2 YFSETQ. Deletions cut 4 bases from V and 5 bases from J, with 9 bases between. The CDR3 region is CASSGDRYGYTF. CDR3 nucleotide sequence: TGCGCCAGCAGCGGAGACCGGTATGGCTACACCTTC.

The J gene is TRBJ1-2, the V gene TRBV5-1; possibly TRBD1 for D (5 bases). This CDR3 comprises 12 residues. Looked up from germline, CDR1 is SGHRS and CDR2 is YFSETQ. The V gene lost 3 bases and the J gene lost 4 bases, with 7 bases spanning the gap. CDR3 DNA: TGCGCCAGCAGCTACGACAGCTATGGCTACACCTTC. It encodes CASSYDSYGYTF.

The CDR3 spells CSGRTASLYGYTF. In DNA, the CDR3 is TGCAGCGGACGGACCGCCTCCCTCTATGGCTACACCTTC. V is TRBV29-1 and J is TRBJ1-2; D not certain. Trimming removed 7 bases from V and 4 bases from J, with 16 bases in between. This CDR3 has 13 residues. CDR1 SQVTM and CDR2 ANQGSEA come from the germline V gene.

With respect to this clone: The junction departs from the called germline gene at one end, perhaps through a read error. Other DNA sequences of this sample code for an identical CDR3. The J gene is TRBJ2-3, the V gene TRBV7-3; D is ambiguous. The CDR3 runs to 12 residues. CDR1 is SGHTA and CDR2 is FQGTGA in the germline V gene. The CDR3 DNA reads TGTGCCAGCGGGGTTAGCACAGATACGCAATATTTT. This gives the protein CASGVSTDTQYF.

The CDR3 loop is CASSTGQHRNEQFF. DNA for the CDR3: TGTGCCAGTAGTACCGGACAGCATAGAAATGAGCAGTTCTTC. The rearrangement joins TRBV19 to TRBJ2-1; TRBD1 might be the D (6 bases). Trimming took 4 bases from V and 7 from J, leaving 14 bases between them. Per the germline V gene, CDR1 is LNHDA and CDR2 is SQIVND (reference sequence). The CDR3 has 14 residues.

The chain combines TRBV4-2 with TRBJ1-1, with D perhaps matching TRBD1 (6 bases). Germline V gene data show CDR1 as LGHNA and CDR2 as YNFKEQ. V lost 0 bases and J lost 2, with 13 bases in between. There are 16 residues in the CDR3. The CDR3 bases are TGTGCCAGCAGCCAAGACGGAAACAGGGTTAACACTGAAGCTTTCTTT. Protein product: CASSQDGNRVNTEAFF.

The V and J genes are TRBV7-3 and TRBJ2-6, with D unresolved. The V gene lost 0 bases and the J gene lost 0 bases, with 6 bases spanning the gap. The CDR3 has 16 amino acids. Germline V gene sequence: CDR1 SGHTA, CDR2 FQGTGA. CDR3 DNA sequence: TGTGCCAGCAGCTTAACAGCAATCTCTGGGGCCAACGTCCTGACTTTC. This sequence encodes CASSLTAISGANVLTF.

The genes are TRBV5-4 and TRBJ2-3; 7 bases line up with TRBD1. The V segment lost 4 bases and the J segment 6 bases; nucleotides outside the gene matches: 11. The CDR3 is 15 amino acids. The germline V gene has CDR1 SGHNT and CDR2 YYREEE (reference sequence). The CDR3 loop is CASSRDSTEGDTQYF. The CDR3 bases are TGTGCCAGCAGCCGGGACAGCACAGAAGGGGATACGCAGTATTTT.

This chain connects TRBV11-2 to TRBJ2-1, with TRBD1 matching over 11 bases. Germline trimming cut 4 bases from V and 7 bases from J; bases unmatched to any gene: 6. Per germline, CDR1 SGHAT and CDR2 FQNNGV. The length of the CDR3 is 15 residues. The CDR3 protein is CASSWGQGGTNEQFF. The CDR3 coding sequence is TGTGCCAGCAGCTGGGGACAGGGGGGGACTAATGAGCAGTTCTTC.

The genes are TRBV19 and TRBJ1-4; D gene ambiguous. Germline V gives CDR1 LNHDA, CDR2 SQIVND (reference sequence). The CDR3 length is 14 residues. The germline V and J ends were trimmed by 4 bases and 5 bases, with 11 bases remaining between them. The CDR3 nucleotides are TGTGCCAGTAGTAAGCCTCCTGGGAATGAAAAACTGTTTTTT. It specifies CASSKPPGNEKLFF.

CDR3 residues: CASRLLWTENYNSPLHF. The CDR3 nucleotides read TGTGCAAGTCGCTTGCTTTGGACAGAGAATTATAATTCACCCCTCCACTTT. The chain links TRBV12-2 to TRBJ1-6; the D call of TRBD1 is as the table states it, not checked on the DNA. TRBV12-2 is labeled a pseudogene. This CDR3 region has 17 residues.

The genes are TRBV29-1 and TRBJ1-2, with TRBD1 identical over 7 bases. The ends lost 3 bases at V and 5 bases at J; junction bases unmatched: 0. CDR1 and CDR2 (germline): SQVTM, ANQGSEA. The CDR3 is 11 residues long. Here the CDR3 DNA reads TGCAGCGTTGAGACAGGGTATGGCTACACCTTC. It translates to CSVETGYGYTF.

The chain combines TRBV6-1 with TRBJ1-1; D is uncertain. The length of the CDR3 is 13 residues. Trimming left V 8 bases short and J 4 bases short, with 14 bases between. Germline V lookup: CDR1 MNHNS, CDR2 SASEGT. Here the CDR3 reads CASPSVGRTEAFF. DNA for the CDR3: TGTGCCAGCCCTTCGGTTGGACGCACTGAAGCTTTCTTT.

J is TRBJ2-1 and V is TRBV11-2; the match to TRBD1 covers 10 bases. The V and J ends lost 2 bases and 7 bases, in that order; junction bases with no gene match: 8. The length of the CDR3 is 16 residues. The germline V gene has CDR1 SGHAT and CDR2 FQNNGV. This chain's CDR3 is CASSLRGDRGVNEQFF. The CDR3, as DNA: TGTGCCAGCAGCTTAAGGGGGGACAGGGGCGTTAATGAGCAGTTCTTC.

The V and J genes are TRBV9 and TRBJ2-3; 11 positions match TRBD2. The trim removed 3 bases at V and 2 bases at J, leaving 5 bases unmatched. CDR3 length: 16 residues. Germline V gene sequence: CDR1 SGDLS, CDR2 YYNGEE. CDR3 sequence: CASSDRLAGFTDTQYF. The CDR3 DNA reads TGTGCCAGCAGCGACCGACTAGCGGGGTTCACAGATACGCAGTATTTT.

V gene TRBV5-6 combines with J gene TRBJ2-2; D assignment may be TRBD1 or TRBD2 (6 bases each). V lost 0 bases to trimming and J lost 4 bases, with 13 bases between them. The CDR3 spans 16 residues. The V gene's germline CDR1 is SGHDT and CDR2 YYEEEE. CDR3 nucleotides: TGTGCCAGCAGCTTGGTGAGGGGGGCCATCACCGGGGAGCTGTTTTTT. It specifies CASSLVRGAITGELFF.